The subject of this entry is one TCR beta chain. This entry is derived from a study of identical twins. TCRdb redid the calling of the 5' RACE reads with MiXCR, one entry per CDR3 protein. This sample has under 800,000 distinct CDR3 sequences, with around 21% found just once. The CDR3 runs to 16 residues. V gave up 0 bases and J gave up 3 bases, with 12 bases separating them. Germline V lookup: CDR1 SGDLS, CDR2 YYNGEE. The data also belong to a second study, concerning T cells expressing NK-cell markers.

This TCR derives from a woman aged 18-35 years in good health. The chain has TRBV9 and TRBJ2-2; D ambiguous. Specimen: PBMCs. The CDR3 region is CASSVGLRAYTGELFF. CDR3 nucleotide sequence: TGTGCCAGCAGCGTAGGCCTCCGGGCCTACACCGGGGAGCTGTTTTTT.